This T cell receptor (beta chain) was sequenced in a study of molecular identifiers for immune sequencing clone quantification. The wider study: Four of five RNA aliquots from approximately 22,000 or 94,000 naive CD8 T cells were sequenced.

Study-wide findings and caveats: Clones above 20 RNA copies contained over 97% of effector molecules and under 1% of naive molecules.

Naive CD8 libraries used roughly 17,000 to 1,000,000 sorted cells and 10%, 30% or 50% RNA. This clonotype was detected ten times or more. The antigen remains unidentified. TCRdb analysed the PCR reads with MiXCR anew, one entry per CDR3 protein. The top ten clones hold under 0.8% of a sample with about 510,000 distinct CDR3 sequences, roughly 24% of them seen once. Germline values: CDR1 SQVTM, CDR2 ANQGSEA. CDR3 length: 13 amino acids. With 7 bases clipped from V and 7 bases from J, the junction kept 12 bases outside the gene matches. The sequenced material came from naive CD8+ T cells from blood, with Jurkat cell RNA spiked in. Noted subset: FACS-sorted CD8+CD4-CCR7+CD45RA+ naive T cells. The source of this sequence is a human donor in good health. Some libraries in this study had Jurkat cell RNA spiked in. The V call is TRBV29-1, the J call TRBJ2-7; 8 bases map to TRBD1. CDR3 nucleotide sequence: TGCAGCGCTTGGGGCAGGGGGCCGGGTGAGCAGTACTTC. Protein sequence: CSAWGRGPGEQYF.